The rows below give T cell receptor beta chains drawn from one sample of a study of radiotherapy plus CTLA-4 blockade in lung cancer. TCRdb's copy holds only in-frame clones and misses some; the assay was immunoSEQ multiplex PCR. The sample contains approximately 45,000 clones, almost 65% of which appear only once. This specimen consisted of peripheral blood, obtained from a patient treated with radiotherapy plus ipilimumab. These receptors were collected from a human donor with non-small cell lung cancer who had a partial response to radiotherapy plus ipilimumab. CDR3s include the opening cysteine and the closing phenylalanine or tryptophan. Fields, in order: V gene, CDR3 protein.

>TRBV9
CASSDRLAGGPWADTQYF
>TRBV7-9
CASSLVPSGSWETQYF
>TRBV6-1
CASSEDGQDKLFF
>TRBV27
CASSLRVVGTGARGTEAFF
>TRBV19
CASSNPYRRDTRTHTQNIQYF
>TRBV9
CASSTSLAGGLNEQFF
>TRBV5-8
CASLWGVSGVAEQFF
>TRBV7-8
CASSLSFPGAEAFF
>TRBV29-1
CSVAPPAGDRLTNTGELFF
>TRBV5-6
CASGPLNNYGYTF
>TRBV9
CASSVEGGASGSDTQYF
>TRBV27
CASSGGGTPHRKPQHF
>TRBV7-8
CASSFGTSGGFGYEQYF
>TRBV9
CASSLNTHNRDSSYNEQFF
>TRBV29-1
CSAQSTEQFF
>TRBV19
CASNPTGHATNEKLFF
>TRBV29-1
CSAGTATLEAFF
>TRBV5-4
CASSPTSGKNNEQFF
>TRBV5-4
CASSTHRTYRGTEAFF
>TRBV6-1
CASAAAFTGELFF
>TRBV7-8
CASSLPGRPQHF
>TRBV27
CASSLTPTVTGGYTF
>TRBV7-2
CASSIDRGSYNEQFF
>TRBV6-5
CASRRTGLSYEQYF
>TRBV6-5
CASVASGGGDTQYF